The 28 T cell receptor beta chains in this list originate from one sample, sequenced in a study of CD8+CD57+ T cells in acquired aplastic anemia. Template material for TCR beta VDJ and CDR3 profiling consisted of genomic DNA. TCRdb redid the calling of the reads with MiXCR, one entry per CDR3 protein. The data contain under 200,000 distinct CDR3 sequences, around 48% of them singletons. The authors sequenced patients whose flow cytometry had shown CD8+CD57+ cell expansion. The sequenced sample was sorted CD4+, CD8+, or CD8+CD57+ T cells (not recorded which) from PBMCs. All receptors come from a human donor with aplastic anemia.

This clonotype was detected only a few times. The V and J genes are TRBV15 and TRBJ1-2, with D possibly matching TRBD1 (5 bases). Germline V lookup: CDR1 LNHNV, CDR2 YYDKDF (reference sequence). This CDR3 contains 15 residues. Trimming left V 0 bases short and J 6 bases short, with 14 bases between. The CDR3 nucleotides read TGTGCCACCAGCAGAGATGGATGGGGGTCAGATGGCTACACCTTC. This sequence encodes CATSRDGWGSDGYTF.

This clonotype appeared many times. The chain recombines TRBV4-1 with TRBJ1-2, with D unclear. The CDR3 consists of 16 residues. Germline CDR1 and CDR2: MGHRA and YSYEKL. Trimming took 4 bases from V and 0 from J, leaving 15 bases between them. Written as DNA, the CDR3 is TGCGCCAGCAGCCTAAGCGACACTGTCACTAACTATGGCTACACCTTC. Translated: CASSLSDTVTNYGYTF.

Only one count was recorded for this clonotype. A much larger clone lies a single base off, so this may be a read error. The conserved final phenylalanine or tryptophan is absent from the CDR3, which likely points to a read error. The chain has TRBV28 and TRBJ2-5; tentatively, D is TRBD2 (6 bases). The germline V and J ends were trimmed by 7 bases and 4 bases, with 16 bases remaining between them. CDR1 is MDHEN and CDR2 is SYDVKM in the germline V gene. The CDR3 spans 14 residues. This CDR3 reads CASTEARRVETQYS. The CDR3 DNA is TGTGCCAGCACCGAAGCACGGAGGGTAGAGACCCAGTACTCC.

The table lists this clonotype with many counts. V and J are TRBV5-1 and TRBJ1-1; D call uncertain. Trimming took 3 bases from V and 1 from J, leaving 7 bases between them. Germline V CDR1 and CDR2: SGHRS, YFSETQ. The CDR3 covers 13 residues. Here the CDR3 reads CASSYTRNTEAFF. CDR3 in DNA: TGCGCCAGCAGCTATACTCGGAACACTGAAGCTTTCTTT.

This clonotype was detected ten times or more. The chain employs TRBV5-1 and TRBJ2-1, with 8 nucleotides matching TRBD2. The ends lost 3 bases at V and 7 bases at J; junction bases unmatched: 12. The CDR3 spans 16 residues. Germline CDR1 reads SGHRS; CDR2 reads YFSETQ. CDR3 region: CASSSGSGSRNNEQFF. CDR3 coding DNA: TGCGCCAGCAGCTCTGGGAGCGGGAGTAGGAATAATGAGCAGTTCTTC.

This clonotype was counted ten times or more. This chain links TRBV7-8 with TRBJ1-6, with TRBD1 matching 9 bases. With 3 bases clipped from V and 9 bases from J, the junction kept 3 bases outside the gene matches. Per germline, CDR1 SGHVS and CDR2 FQNEAQ. CDR3 size: 14 residues. The CDR3 region is CASSLTGGGSPLHF. CDR3 sequence (DNA): TGTGCCAGCAGCTTGACAGGGGGTGGTTCACCCCTCCACTTT.

Only a few counts were recorded for this clonotype. The chain joins TRBV15 to TRBJ2-7; D is undetermined. CDR3 length: 13 residues. Trimming removed 2 bases at V and 4 bases at J, with 9 bases between. CDR1 and CDR2 from the germline V gene are LNHNV and YYDKDF (reference sequence). In DNA form, the CDR3 reads TGTGCCACCAGCAGATCAGTCGATTACGAGCAGTACTTC. Protein product: CATSRSVDYEQYF. Filled out from reference TRBV15 and TRBJ2-7, the complete variable domain reads DAMVIQNPRYQVTQFGKPVTLSCSQTLNHNVMYWYQQKSSQAPKLLFHYYDKDFNNEADTPDNFQSRRPNTSFCFLDIRSPGLGDTAMYLCATSRSVDYEQYFGPGTRLTVT.

This clonotype was counted at least ten times. This chain joins TRBV5-6 and TRBJ2-1; D may correspond to TRBD1 or TRBD2 (5 bases each). The CDR3 totals 15 residues. Trimming removed 4 bases from V and 4 bases from J, with 15 bases in between. Germline V gene sequence: CDR1 SGHDT, CDR2 YYEEEE. CDR3 bases: TGTGCCAGCAGCCCGGGACGGATGAAGTACAATGAGCAGTTCTTC. Its protein product is CASSPGRMKYNEQFF.

This sequence joins TRBV24-1 and TRBJ2-1; TRBD1 aligns across 11 bases. This CDR3 contains 15 residues. Per the germline V gene, CDR1 is KGHDR and CDR2 is SFDVKD. V lost 4 bases to trimming and J lost 6 bases; unmatched junction nucleotides: 4. Here the CDR3 reads CATSDPGTGGNEQFF. In DNA form, the CDR3 reads TGTGCCACCAGTGACCCTGGGACAGGGGGCAATGAGCAGTTCTTC.

The chain has TRBV30 and TRBJ1-1; no reliable D call. CDR1 GTSNPN and CDR2 SVGIG come from the germline V gene (reference sequence). The CDR3 totals 14 residues. The V end was cut by 2 bases, the J end by 4 bases, with 14 bases between. The CDR3 is CAWSLSGLVTEAFF. The CDR3 DNA reads as TGTGCCTGGAGTCTCTCCGGGTTGGTCACTGAAGCTTTCTTT.

Remarks on this clonotype: A much larger clone differs from this one at a single base, so this may be a read error. The chain couples TRBV5-1 to TRBJ2-7, with 13 nucleotides matching TRBD2. Germline V gene lookup returns CDR1 SGHRS and CDR2 YFSETQ. The CDR3 is 15 amino acids. V was pared by 7 bases and J by 0 bases, with 4 bases of the junction left unmatched. The CDR3 is CASGGTSGISYEQYF. The DNA of the CDR3 is TGCGCCAGCGGCGGGACTAGCGGGATCTCCTACGAGCAGTACTTC.

The gene calls are TRBV25-1 and TRBJ2-5; 9 nucleotides match TRBD1. Germline lookup yields CDR1 MGHDK and CDR2 SYGVNS. Trimming cost V 3 bases and J 0 bases; bases outside gene matches: 5. The length of the CDR3 is 16 residues. The CDR3 coding sequence is TGTGCCAGCAGTGATTCCGGGACAGGGTACCAAGAGACCCAGTACTTC. Translated, it gives CASSDSGTGYQETQYF. The full variable domain, completed using reference TRBV25-1 and TRBJ2-5, is EADIYQTPRYLVIGTGKKITLECSQTMGHDKMYWYQQDPGMELHLIHYSYGVNSTEKGDLSSESTVSRIRTEHFPLTLESARPSHTSQYLCASSDSGTGYQETQYFGPGTRLLVL.

A note on this clonotype: This may be a read error, as it is one base from a much larger clone. The chain employs TRBV6-5 and TRBJ1-1, with D unresolved. The CDR3 is 14 residues long. V was clipped by 4 bases and J by 1 base, with 10 bases between them. In germline, CDR1 is MNHEY, CDR2 SVGAGI. The CDR3 DNA sequence: TGTGCCAGCAGTTGCTCTGCAGGGAACACTGAAGCTTTCTTT. Amino acid sequence: CASSCSAGNTEAFF.

This clonotype was found many times. The chain recombines TRBV12-3 or TRBV12-4 with TRBJ2-7, with D tentatively TRBD2 (6 bases). V gave up 5 bases and J gave up 4 bases, with 12 bases separating them. This CDR3 contains 13 residues. The CDR3 DNA reads as TGTGCCAGCAGTAGGGAGGTCGCTTACGAGCAGTACTTC. Its protein product is CASSREVAYEQYF.

As regards this clonotype: Just one base apart from a much larger clone, this may be a read error. This chain uses TRBV14 with TRBJ2-3; TRBD2 might be the D (6 bases). This CDR3 is 18 amino acids long. The ends were cut back, 5 bases at V and 6 bases at J, with 27 bases in the middle. The V gene's germline CDR1 is SGHDN and CDR2 FVKESK. The CDR3 protein is CASSSPRERIADLDTQYF. The CDR3 nucleotides are TGTGCCAGCAGCTCCCCCAGGGAAAGGATAGCGGATTTGGATACGCAGTATTTT.

Only a few counts were recorded for this clonotype. The gene calls are TRBV15 and TRBJ1-5; TRBD1 matches at 8 bases. V lost 3 bases and J lost 3; bases outside the gene matches: 7. Looked up from germline, CDR1 is LNHNV and CDR2 is YYDKDF (reference sequence). The CDR3 spans 16 residues. The CDR3 nucleotides read TGTGCCACCAGCAGGATGGGACAGGACTACAATCAGCCCCAGCATTTT. This gives the protein CATSRMGQDYNQPQHF.

To note about this clonotype: One end of the junction does not line up with germline, which may come from a read error. This chain uses TRBV24-1 with TRBJ1-2; no firm D call. This CDR3 region has 13 residues. From germline, CDR1 is KGHDR and CDR2 SFDVKD. The CDR3 loop is CASSLYSGYGYTF. CDR3 in DNA: TGTGCCAGCAGTTTATACAGTGGCTATGGCTACACCTTC.

The chain links TRBV11-1 to TRBJ2-1; possibly TRBD2 for D (6 bases). CDR3 size: 14 residues. Trimming removed 0 bases at V and 8 bases at J, with 11 bases between. CDR1 and CDR2 from the germline V gene are SGHAT and FQDESV (reference sequence). The CDR3 sequence: CASSLASRRDEQFF. CDR3 coding DNA: TGTGCCAGCAGCTTAGCGTCGAGGAGGGATGAGCAGTTCTTC.

This chain uses TRBV2 with TRBJ2-7, with a weak D call TRBD1 (10 bases). CDR3 length: 16 amino acids. Trimming removed 8 bases from V and 2 bases from J, with 22 bases in between. Germline loops: CDR1 SNHLY, CDR2 FYNNEI. Written as DNA, the CDR3 is TGTGCCAGCGGGACAGGGGAAGCGGGAGGCCCCTACGAGCAGTACTTC. It yields the protein CASGTGEAGGPYEQYF.

A single count supports this clonotype. The chain joins TRBV20-1 to TRBJ2-5; 9 bases map to TRBD1. CDR3 length: 16 amino acids. CDR1 is DFQATT, CDR2 SNEGSKA, per germline (reference sequence). With V trimmed by 1 base and J by 1 base, 7 bases remained unmatched. DNA for the CDR3: TGCAGTGCTAGAGGGGGACAGGGCTCCACCCAAGAGACCCAGTACTTC. This codes for CSARGGQGSTQETQYF.

CDR3 sequence (DNA): TGCAGTGCTAGAGGACTAGCGGGACCGACCTACGAGCAGTACTTC. Translation gives CSARGLAGPTYEQYF. This chain joins TRBV20-1 and TRBJ2-7, with 11 bases that match TRBD2. V was pared by 1 base and J by 2 bases, with 4 bases of the junction left unmatched. The CDR3 is 15 residues long. In germline, CDR1 is DFQATT, CDR2 SNEGSKA (reference sequence).

This clonotype was counted at least ten times. The V call is TRBV3-1, the J call TRBJ2-7; D is perhaps TRBD2 (5 bases). V gave up 2 bases and J gave up 4 bases, with 12 bases separating them. There are 14 residues in the CDR3. Germline CDR1 and CDR2: LGHDT and YNNKEL (reference sequence). In DNA form, the CDR3 reads TGTGCCAGCAGCCAAAAACTAGACCGGTACGAGCAGTACTTC. Protein sequence: CASSQKLDRYEQYF.

This clonotype appeared a single time. This chain joins TRBV29-1 and TRBJ1-1; tentatively, D is TRBD1 (5 bases). Germline-derived CDR1 and CDR2 are SQVTM and ANQGSEA. The V and J ends lost 6 bases and 7 bases respectively, with 21 bases between them. This CDR3 spans 14 amino acids. The CDR3: CSVRRVVRGDEAFF. The CDR3 coding sequence is TGCAGCGTCCGACGGGTGGTAAGGGGAGATGAAGCTTTCTTT.

This clonotype was counted a single time. The V and J genes are TRBV12-3 or TRBV12-4 and TRBJ2-7; D might be TRBD2 (6 bases). V dropped 6 bases and J dropped 5 bases, with 20 bases sitting between them. This CDR3 comprises 15 residues. CDR3 DNA sequence: TGTGCCAGCAGGACGGACGGGGGACTCGAAGACGAGCAGTACTTC. Translation: CASRTDGGLEDEQYF.

This clonotype appeared many times. This chain links TRBV19 with TRBJ2-2, with 7 bases fitting TRBD1. After removal of 3 bases from V and 4 bases from J, the junction contained 8 bases not matched to a gene. This CDR3 contains 16 residues. Germline lookup yields CDR1 LNHDA and CDR2 SQIVND (reference sequence). This CDR3 is CASSIRLGGGTGELFF. The CDR3 nucleotides are TGTGCCAGTAGTATTCGTCTAGGGGGCGGCACCGGGGAGCTGTTTTTT. Full variable domain (missing parts from reference TRBV19 and TRBJ2-2): DGGITQSPKYLFRKEGQNVTLSCEQNLNHDAMYWYRQDPGQGLRLIYYSQIVNDFQKGDIAEGYSVSREKKESFPLTVTSAQKNPTAFYLCASSIRLGGGTGELFFGEGSRLTVL.

This clonotype was seen at least ten times. The V gene is TRBV7-9, the J gene TRBJ1-1; D is unclear. CDR1 is SEHNR and CDR2 is FQNEAQ in the germline V gene (reference sequence). Between the trimmed V and J ends, which lost 5 bases and 5 bases, there was a span of 18 bases. This CDR3 is 15 amino acids long. Here the CDR3 DNA reads TGTGCCAGCAGCCCCAATGGGCTGGGTTTTACTGAAGCTTTCTTT. Its protein product is CASSPNGLGFTEAFF.

Comments on this clonotype: A clone one base away is much larger, so this may be a read error. The V and J genes are TRBV28 and TRBJ1-2; 7 bases are shared with TRBD1. CDR1 is MDHEN and CDR2 is SYDVKM in the germline V gene. This CDR3 has 12 amino acids. CDR3 DNA sequence: TGTGCCAGCAGTGCGACAGGGAGGGGCTGCACCTTC. This codes for CASSATGRGCTF.

This clonotype occurred a few times. A much larger clone is a single base away; this may be a read error. This chain connects TRBV24-1 to TRBJ2-1; maybe TRBD2 (6 bases). V was cut by 5 bases and J by 2 bases, with 12 bases left in between. The CDR3 consists of 15 residues. Germline-derived CDR1 and CDR2 are KGHDR and SFDVKD. CDR3 protein: CATSGDWSPYNEQFF. In DNA form, the CDR3 reads TGTGCCACCAGTGGGGACTGGAGCCCCTACAATGAGCAGTTCTTC.